This T cell receptor beta chain was retrieved from a study of tissue T cells after allogeneic stem cell transplantation. Study-level findings and limits: Motif-based clustering found tissue-specific repertoire signatures shared across patients, though few clones were shared. Alloreactivity or antigen specificity of tissue TCRs was not determined; some clones might be host cells. Only a limited share of tissue TCRs appeared in blood or spleen.

Germline-derived CDR1 and CDR2 are SGHLS and HYDKME. The CDR3 has 12 amino acids. The V and J ends lost 0 bases and 6 bases respectively, with 6 bases between them. Note on this clone: Its antigen is unidentified. The genes and germline here are from mouse. Read data end 1 residue before the CDR3 end; the end is taken from the germline J gene.

Profiling relied on immunoSEQ multiplex PCR, and the TCRdb table lists in-frame clones only, not all of them. The sample comprises roughly 4,000 clones, about 56% of which are singletons, and 8% to 9% rests with the top ten. Documented time point: mouse harvest day 7 after allogeneic transplant. Tail vein injection delivered 10^7 T-cell-depleted bone marrow cells and 10^6 splenic CD5+ T cells. Tissues came from B6→BALB/c major-mismatch GVHD mice at day 7 or 14. The sequence was collected from a female BALB/c mouse given C57BL/6 T cells with graft-versus-host disease after an allogeneic hematopoietic cell transplant. Source material: lymph node tissue. The chain carries TRBV12-2 and TRBJ2-5, with D maybe TRBD1 (6 bases). CDR3 DNA, as far as it was read: TGTGCCAGCTCTCTCGACAGGGACACCCAGTAC. As protein: CASSLDRDTQY. The CDR3 in full is CASSLDRDTQYF.